The next 27 T cell receptor beta chains were all read from a single sample in a study of T-cell reconstitution after alpha-beta-depleted transplantation in children. Researchers prepared the TCRbeta library using unique molecular identifiers, the study reports. From the PCR reads, TCRdb called clonotypes with MiXCR, one entry per CDR3 protein. Found here are 600,000 to 700,000 distinct CDR3 sequences, around a sixth of them singletons; the top ten hold 0.85% to 1.3%. Here the sequenced sample was PBMCs from the stem cell graft donor, taken from the stem cell graft. The receptor set was obtained from a human donor who donated a stem cell graft to a child with acute myeloid leukemia.

J is TRBJ2-3 and V is TRBV5-1; 9 bases agree with TRBD2. The trim removed 2 bases at V and 0 bases at J, leaving 4 bases unmatched. Germline loops: CDR1 SGHRS, CDR2 YFSETQ. This CDR3 region has 16 residues. The CDR3 region is CASSFQSGRSTDTQYF. CDR3 coding DNA: TGCGCCAGCAGCTTCCAGAGCGGGAGGAGCACAGATACGCAGTATTTT.

This clonotype was seen only once. With a much larger clone just one base away, this may be a read error. This rearrangement joins TRBV10-3 to TRBJ2-7; D is possibly TRBD1 or TRBD2 (5 bases each). The CDR3 loop spans 15 amino acids. The germline gives CDR1 ENHRY, CDR2 SYGVKD. Trimming took 0 bases from V and 6 from J, leaving 15 bases between them. The CDR3 sequence: CAISESSGKGVEQYV. The CDR3 nucleotides are TGTGCCATCAGTGAGTCTTCGGGGAAAGGGGTCGAGCAGTACGTC.

Ten or more counts support this clonotype. The gene calls are TRBV20-1 and TRBJ2-1; no firm D call. This CDR3 region has 12 residues. Trimming stripped 4 bases from V and 3 bases from J, with 7 bases between. The germline gives CDR1 DFQATT, CDR2 SNEGSKA (reference sequence). CDR3 nucleotide sequence: TGCAGTGCTACTACCAACTACAATGAGCAGTTCTTC. Amino acids: CSATTNYNEQFF.

This clonotype was seen repeatedly, ten times or more. The rearrangement joins TRBV15 to TRBJ1-3; no clear D gene. This CDR3 spans 15 amino acids. Germline V lookup: CDR1 LNHNV, CDR2 YYDKDF (reference sequence). V was pared by 1 base and J by 0 bases, with 7 bases between. The CDR3 DNA reads TGTGCCACCAGCAGAGGGGCCAACTCTGGAAACACCATATATTTT. Amino acids: CATSRGANSGNTIYF.

This clonotype was counted between two and nine times. The gene calls are TRBV9 and TRBJ2-3; D unresolved. This CDR3 region has 13 residues. V dropped 0 bases and J dropped 4 bases, with 6 bases sitting between them. Germline-derived CDR1 and CDR2 are SGDLS and YYNGEE. CDR3 DNA sequence: TGTGCCAGCAGCGTAGACCCCGCAGATACGCAGTATTTT. Protein sequence: CASSVDPADTQYF.

This clonotype showed up many times. The CDR3 DNA reads TGCGCCAGCAGCCAATCCGGGACCTATGGCTACACCTTC. Translating it yields CASSQSGTYGYTF. This sequence joins TRBV4-3 and TRBJ1-2, with a weak D call TRBD1 (5 bases). V was shortened by 2 bases and J by 4 bases, with 8 bases between the two germline ends. The CDR3 spans 13 residues. Germline assignment: CDR1 LGHNA and CDR2 YSLEER.

This clonotype was counted a few times. The CDR3 region has the DNA TGTGCCAGCCGGACAGGGAGAAGCAATCAGCCCCAGCATTTT. It yields the protein CASRTGRSNQPQHF. This chain connects TRBV12-3 or TRBV12-4 to TRBJ1-5; 8 bases line up with TRBD1. The ends lost 8 bases at V and 1 base at J; junction bases unmatched: 4. This CDR3 has 14 amino acids.

The chain combines TRBV12-3 or TRBV12-4 with TRBJ2-2; TRBD1 matches at 9 bases. The V segment lost 1 base and the J segment 4 bases; nucleotides outside the gene matches: 4. This CDR3 comprises 16 residues. The DNA of the CDR3 is TGTGCCAGCAGTTTAGTAGGGACAGGGACCACCGGGGAGCTGTTTTTT. Translation gives CASSLVGTGTTGELFF.

V usage is TRBV16 and J usage is TRBJ1-5; D remains unclear. The ends were cut back, 1 base at V and 7 bases at J, with 14 bases in the middle. CDR1 is KGHSY, CDR2 FQNENV, per germline. This CDR3 has 15 residues. As DNA, the CDR3 is TGTGCCAGCAGCCAATACCGGGGTGGAGACCAGCCCCAGCATTTT. Its protein product is CASSQYRGGDQPQHF. Filled out from reference TRBV16 and TRBJ1-5, the complete variable domain reads GEEVAQTPKHLVRGEGQKAKLYCAPIKGHSYVFWYQQVLKNEFKFLISFQNENVFDETGMPKERFSAKCLPNSPCSLEIQATKLEDSAVYFCASSQYRGGDQPQHFGDGTRLSIL.

CDR3 residues: CASSLSENYGYTF. Written as DNA, the CDR3 is TGTGCCAGCAGCTTATCAGAGAATTATGGCTACACCTTC. V gene TRBV7-9 combines with J gene TRBJ1-2; D gene uncertain. There are 13 residues in the CDR3. Germline CDR1 SEHNR, CDR2 FQNEAQ (reference sequence). Between the trimmed V and J ends, which lost 2 bases and 5 bases, there was a span of 9 bases.

This clonotype was observed a few times. The CDR3 DNA follows: TGTGCCAGCAGTTTTCATCGCTACGAGCAGTACGTC. It specifies CASSFHRYEQYV. The rearrangement uses TRBV28 and TRBJ2-7; D unclear. V lost 3 bases and J lost 3, with 6 bases in between. The CDR3 length is 12 residues. Looked up from germline, CDR1 is MDHEN and CDR2 is SYDVKM.

The table lists this clonotype with a few counts. This may come from a read error, since a much larger clone is one base off. This sequence joins TRBV20-1 and TRBJ2-1, with 8 bases lining up with TRBD1. CDR3 length equals 15 residues. The germline V gene encodes CDR1 DFQATT and CDR2 SNEGSKA (reference sequence). In DNA, the CDR3 is TGCTGTGCTAGAGAAGGGGGACAGGACTACAATGAGCAGTTCTTC. It is translated as CCAREGGQDYNEQFF.

This clonotype was found many times. The genes are TRBV20-1 and TRBJ1-1; D not resolved. V lost 4 bases to trimming and J lost 0 bases, with 15 bases between them. Looked up from germline, CDR1 is DFQATT and CDR2 is SNEGSKA (reference sequence). This CDR3 contains 15 residues. DNA of the CDR3: TGCAGTGCTATGTCTATGAATACAGTGAACACTGAAGCTTTCTTT. Amino acids: CSAMSMNTVNTEAFF.

This clonotype was detected ten times or more. The V gene is TRBV12-3 or TRBV12-4, the J gene TRBJ1-2; TRBD1 matches 8 bases. This CDR3 has 11 amino acids. Trimming cost V 6 bases and J 7 bases; bases outside gene matches: 1. CDR3 DNA: TGTGCCAGCAGCGACAGGGGTGGCTACACCTTC. Protein: CASSDRGGYTF.

The V call is TRBV18, the J call TRBJ2-7, with a possible D match to TRBD2 (6 bases). V was cut by 4 bases and J by 5 bases, with 9 bases left in between. The CDR3 loop spans 12 amino acids. The germline V gene encodes CDR1 KGHSH and CDR2 LQKENI. CDR3 loop: CASSLREDEQYF. In nucleotides, the CDR3 is TGTGCCAGCTCACTCAGGGAGGACGAGCAGTACTTC.

The table lists this clonotype with many counts. The J gene is TRBJ1-1, the V gene TRBV20-1; D not resolved. CDR1 and CDR2 (germline): DFQATT, SNEGSKA (reference sequence). The V gene lost 0 bases and the J gene lost 0 bases, with 8 bases spanning the gap. This CDR3 spans 14 amino acids. This chain's CDR3 is CSARDGRVNTEAFF. Written as DNA, the CDR3 is TGCAGTGCTAGAGATGGTAGGGTGAACACTGAAGCTTTCTTT.

This clonotype was counted between two and nine times. The V call is TRBV29-1, the J call TRBJ1-5; D gene uncertain. This CDR3 region has 14 residues. V was cut by 5 bases and J by 5 bases, with 16 bases left in between. Germline V lookup: CDR1 SQVTM, CDR2 ANQGSEA. CDR3 in DNA: TGCAGCGTTCTAATTGGCTCTATGGATCAGCCCCAGCATTTT. Its protein is CSVLIGSMDQPQHF.

This clonotype was recorded many times. The rearrangement uses TRBV20-1 and TRBJ1-5; the D is unclear. V lost 0 bases to trimming and J lost 4 bases, with 13 bases between them. The CDR3 loop spans 15 amino acids. Germline-derived CDR1 and CDR2 are DFQATT and SNEGSKA (reference sequence). The CDR3 spells CSARDHWGENQPQHF. The CDR3 DNA reads as TGCAGTGCTAGAGATCACTGGGGAGAGAATCAGCCCCAGCATTTT.

This clonotype was seen a few times. This rearrangement joins TRBV7-9 to TRBJ1-6; D may be TRBD1 (5 bases). Per germline, CDR1 SEHNR and CDR2 FQNEAQ (reference sequence). The ends were cut back, 5 bases at V and 7 bases at J, with 18 bases in the middle. There are 16 residues in the CDR3. CDR3 sequence (DNA): TGTGCCAGCAGCCGTGGACACTACCAACGAAATTCACCCCTCCACTTT. Translation: CASSRGHYQRNSPLHF.

J is TRBJ2-7 and V is TRBV18, with D perhaps TRBD1 (5 bases). The CDR3 totals 14 residues. Germline CDR1 reads KGHSH; CDR2 reads LQKENI. Trimming took off 3 bases at V and 2 bases at J, with 11 bases between the two ends. This CDR3 is CASSPDSRTYEQYF. CDR3 nucleotide sequence: TGTGCCAGCTCACCCGACAGTCGGACCTACGAGCAGTACTTC.

This clonotype was detected ten times or more. The V gene is TRBV20-1, the J gene TRBJ2-7; D gene ambiguous. Trimming removed 3 bases from V and 2 bases from J, with 8 bases in between. Per the germline V gene, CDR1 is DFQATT and CDR2 is SNEGSKA (reference sequence). The CDR3 contains 12 residues. The DNA of the CDR3 is TGCAGTGCTAGGCCAGATACCTACGAGCAGTACGTC. Its protein product is CSARPDTYEQYV.

This clonotype came up a few times. V gene TRBV11-2 combines with J gene TRBJ2-3, with D unclear. The CDR3 has 14 amino acids. V was trimmed by 5 bases and J by 3 bases, leaving 12 bases between them. Germline CDR1 SGHAT, CDR2 FQNNGV. CDR3 coding DNA: TGTGCCAGCAGCGTAGTAGGTACGACAGATACGCAGTATTTT. It encodes CASSVVGTTDTQYF.

This chain uses TRBV12-3 or TRBV12-4 with TRBJ2-5; no definite D call. V lost 3 bases and J 5 bases, leaving 13 bases between the germline ends. The CDR3 runs to 14 residues. The CDR3 DNA reads as TGTGCCAGCAGTTTCTATACCAAGGCCGAGACCCAGTACTTC. It yields the protein CASSFYTKAETQYF.

The chain employs TRBV5-1 and TRBJ1-4; D remains unclear. This CDR3 spans 16 amino acids. Germline CDR1 is SGHRS and CDR2 is YFSETQ. V lost 0 bases, J lost 0 bases, and 9 bases lay in between. CDR3 in DNA: TGCGCCAGCAGCTTGGATTCAGGCTCAACTAATGAAAAACTGTTTTTT. Translated: CASSLDSGSTNEKLFF.

The chain employs TRBV6-5 and TRBJ2-7, with unresolved D. The V gene lost 4 bases and the J gene lost 2 bases, with 6 bases spanning the gap. This CDR3 spans 12 amino acids. Germline V gene sequence: CDR1 MNHEY, CDR2 SVGAGI. CDR3 residues: CASSSKPYEQYF. The DNA for the CDR3 is TGTGCCAGCAGTTCGAAACCCTACGAGCAGTACTTC.

The table lists this clonotype with many counts. The V gene is TRBV7-8, the J gene TRBJ2-1; D call uncertain. Between the trimmed V and J ends, which lost 5 bases and 1 base, there was a span of 15 bases. This CDR3 is built from 16 residues. Germline CDR1 SGHVS, CDR2 FQNEAQ. The CDR3: CASSPTELPSYNEQFF. DNA for the CDR3: TGTGCCAGCAGCCCGACGGAATTACCTTCCTACAATGAGCAGTTCTTC.

This clonotype was picked up one time. This chain connects TRBV7-9 to TRBJ2-7; D is unresolved. The germline V gene encodes CDR1 SEHNR and CDR2 FQNEAQ (reference sequence). Trimming took off 3 bases at V and 5 bases at J, with 11 bases between the two ends. CDR3 length equals 13 residues. The DNA of the CDR3 is TGTGCCAGCAGCTTTTTGGAGAGCCACGAGCAGTACTTC. Translated, it gives CASSFLESHEQYF.